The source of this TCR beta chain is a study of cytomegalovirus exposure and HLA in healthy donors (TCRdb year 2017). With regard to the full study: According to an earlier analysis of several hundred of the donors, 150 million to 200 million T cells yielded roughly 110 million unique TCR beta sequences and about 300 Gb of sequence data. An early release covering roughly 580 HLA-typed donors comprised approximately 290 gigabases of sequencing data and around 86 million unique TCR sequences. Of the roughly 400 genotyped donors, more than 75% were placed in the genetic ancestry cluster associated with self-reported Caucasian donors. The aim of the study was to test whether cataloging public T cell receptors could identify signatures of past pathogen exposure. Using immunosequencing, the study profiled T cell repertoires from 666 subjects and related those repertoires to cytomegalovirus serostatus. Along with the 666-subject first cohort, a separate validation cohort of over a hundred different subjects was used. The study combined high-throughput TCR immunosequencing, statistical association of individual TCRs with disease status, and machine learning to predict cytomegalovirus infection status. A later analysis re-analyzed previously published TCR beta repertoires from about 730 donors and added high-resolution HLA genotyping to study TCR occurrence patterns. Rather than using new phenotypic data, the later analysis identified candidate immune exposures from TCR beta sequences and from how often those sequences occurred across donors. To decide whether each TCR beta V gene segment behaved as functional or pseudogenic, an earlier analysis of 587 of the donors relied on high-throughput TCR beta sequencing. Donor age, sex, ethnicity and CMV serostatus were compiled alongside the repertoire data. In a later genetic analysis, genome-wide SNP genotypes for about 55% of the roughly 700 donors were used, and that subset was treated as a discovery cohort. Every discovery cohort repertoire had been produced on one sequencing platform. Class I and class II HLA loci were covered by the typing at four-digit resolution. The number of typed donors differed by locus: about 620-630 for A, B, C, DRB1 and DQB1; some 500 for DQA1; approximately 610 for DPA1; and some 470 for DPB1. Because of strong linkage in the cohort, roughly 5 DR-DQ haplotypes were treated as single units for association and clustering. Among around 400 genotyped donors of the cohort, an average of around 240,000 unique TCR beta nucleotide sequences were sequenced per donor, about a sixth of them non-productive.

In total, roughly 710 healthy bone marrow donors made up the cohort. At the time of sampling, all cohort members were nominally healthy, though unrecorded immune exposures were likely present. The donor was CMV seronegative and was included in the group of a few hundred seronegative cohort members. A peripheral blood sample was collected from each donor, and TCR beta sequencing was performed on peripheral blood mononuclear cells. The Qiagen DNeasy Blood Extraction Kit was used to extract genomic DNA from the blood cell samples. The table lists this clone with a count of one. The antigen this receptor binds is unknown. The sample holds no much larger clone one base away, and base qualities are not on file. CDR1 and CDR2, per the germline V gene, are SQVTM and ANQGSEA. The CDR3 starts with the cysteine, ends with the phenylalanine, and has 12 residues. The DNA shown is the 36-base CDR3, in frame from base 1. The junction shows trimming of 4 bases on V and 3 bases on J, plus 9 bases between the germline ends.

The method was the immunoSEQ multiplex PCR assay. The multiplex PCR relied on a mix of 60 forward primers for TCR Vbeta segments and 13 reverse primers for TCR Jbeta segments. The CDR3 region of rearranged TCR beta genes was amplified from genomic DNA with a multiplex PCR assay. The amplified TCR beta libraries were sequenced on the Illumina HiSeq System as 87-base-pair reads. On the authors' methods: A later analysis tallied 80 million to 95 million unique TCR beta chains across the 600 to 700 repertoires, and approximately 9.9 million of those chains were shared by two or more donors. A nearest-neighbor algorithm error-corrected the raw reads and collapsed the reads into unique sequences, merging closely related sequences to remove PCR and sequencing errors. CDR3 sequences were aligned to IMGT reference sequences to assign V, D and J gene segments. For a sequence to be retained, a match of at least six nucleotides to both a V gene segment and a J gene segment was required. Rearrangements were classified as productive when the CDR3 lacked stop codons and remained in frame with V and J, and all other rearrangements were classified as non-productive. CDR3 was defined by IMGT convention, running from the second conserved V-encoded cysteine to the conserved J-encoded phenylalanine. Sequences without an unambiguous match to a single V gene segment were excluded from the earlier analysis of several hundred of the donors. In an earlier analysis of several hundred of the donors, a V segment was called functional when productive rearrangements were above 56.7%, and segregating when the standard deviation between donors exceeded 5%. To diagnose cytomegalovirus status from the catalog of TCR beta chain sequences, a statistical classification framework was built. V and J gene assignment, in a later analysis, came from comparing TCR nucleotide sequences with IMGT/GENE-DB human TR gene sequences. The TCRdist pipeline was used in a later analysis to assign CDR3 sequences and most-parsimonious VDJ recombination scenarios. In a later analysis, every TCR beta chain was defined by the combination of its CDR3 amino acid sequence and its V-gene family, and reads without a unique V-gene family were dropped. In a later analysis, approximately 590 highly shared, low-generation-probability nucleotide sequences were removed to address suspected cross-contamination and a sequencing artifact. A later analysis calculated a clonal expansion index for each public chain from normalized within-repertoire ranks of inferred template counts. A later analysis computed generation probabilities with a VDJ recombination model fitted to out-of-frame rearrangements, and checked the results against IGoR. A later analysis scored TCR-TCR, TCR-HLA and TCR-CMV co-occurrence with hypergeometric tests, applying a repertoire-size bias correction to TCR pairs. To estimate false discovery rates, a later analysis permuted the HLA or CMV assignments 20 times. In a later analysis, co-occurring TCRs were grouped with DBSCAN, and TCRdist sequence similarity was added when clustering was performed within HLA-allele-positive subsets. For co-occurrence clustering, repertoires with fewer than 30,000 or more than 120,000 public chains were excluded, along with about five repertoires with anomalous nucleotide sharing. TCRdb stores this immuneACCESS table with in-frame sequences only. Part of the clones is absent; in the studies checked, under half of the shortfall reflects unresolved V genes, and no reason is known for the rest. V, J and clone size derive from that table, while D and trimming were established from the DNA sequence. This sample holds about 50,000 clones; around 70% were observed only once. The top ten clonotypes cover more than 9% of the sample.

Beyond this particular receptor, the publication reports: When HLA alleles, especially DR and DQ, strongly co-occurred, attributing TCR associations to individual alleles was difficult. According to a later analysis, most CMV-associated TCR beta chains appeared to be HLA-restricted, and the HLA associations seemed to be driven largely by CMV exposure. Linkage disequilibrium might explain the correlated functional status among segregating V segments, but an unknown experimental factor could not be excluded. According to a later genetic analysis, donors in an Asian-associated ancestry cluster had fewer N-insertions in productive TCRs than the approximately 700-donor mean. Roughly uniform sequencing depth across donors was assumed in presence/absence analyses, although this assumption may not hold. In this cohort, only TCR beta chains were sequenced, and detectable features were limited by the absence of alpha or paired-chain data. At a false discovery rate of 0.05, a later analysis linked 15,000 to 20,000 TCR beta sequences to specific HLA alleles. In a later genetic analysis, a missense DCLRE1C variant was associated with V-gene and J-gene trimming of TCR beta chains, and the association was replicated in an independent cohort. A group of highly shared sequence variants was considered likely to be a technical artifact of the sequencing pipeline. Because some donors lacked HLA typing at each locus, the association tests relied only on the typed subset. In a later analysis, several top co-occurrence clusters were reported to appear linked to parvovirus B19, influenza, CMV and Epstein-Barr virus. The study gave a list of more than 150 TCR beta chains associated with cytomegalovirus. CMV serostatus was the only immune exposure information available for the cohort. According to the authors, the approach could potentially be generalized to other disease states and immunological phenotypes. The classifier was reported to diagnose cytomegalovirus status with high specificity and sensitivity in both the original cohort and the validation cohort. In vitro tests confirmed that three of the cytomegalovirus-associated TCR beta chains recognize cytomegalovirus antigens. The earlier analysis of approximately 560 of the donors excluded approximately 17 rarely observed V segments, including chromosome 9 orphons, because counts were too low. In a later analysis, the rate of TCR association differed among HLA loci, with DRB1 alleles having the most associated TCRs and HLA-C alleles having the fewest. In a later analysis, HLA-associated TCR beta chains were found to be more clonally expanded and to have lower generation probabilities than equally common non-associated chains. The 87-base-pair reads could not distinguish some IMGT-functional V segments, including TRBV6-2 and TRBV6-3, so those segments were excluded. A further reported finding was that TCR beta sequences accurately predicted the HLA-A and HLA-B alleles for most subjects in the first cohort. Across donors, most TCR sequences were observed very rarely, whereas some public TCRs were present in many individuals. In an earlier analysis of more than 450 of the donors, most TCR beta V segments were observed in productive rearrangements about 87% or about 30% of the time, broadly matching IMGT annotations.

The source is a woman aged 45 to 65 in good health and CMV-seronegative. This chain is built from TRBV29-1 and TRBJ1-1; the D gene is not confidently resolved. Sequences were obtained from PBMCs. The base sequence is TGCAGCGTTGCGAGTTCTGACACTGAAGCTTTCTTT. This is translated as CSVASSDTEAFF.